The sequence of this TCR beta chain was determined in a study of shared clonotypes between healthy human individuals. The assay was immunoSEQ multiplex PCR, and TCRdb's table has in-frame clones only and misses some. The sample lists roughly 500,000 clones; 90% to 97% were seen once. The CDR3 is 17 residues long. Each of the donors was a healthy adult who was HIV-negative and had not had a recent acute infection or vaccination. The sequenced material came from naive CD4+ T cells sorted from blood. The subset: CD45RA+ positively selected. The clonotype originates from a woman aged 25 to 39 in good health. V gene TRBV21-1 combines with J gene TRBJ2-3; the tabulated D call, TRBD2, remains unverified against the DNA. TRBV21-1 is shown as a pseudogene. The CDR3 DNA sequence: TGTGCCAGTCGGCTTTGGGGGACTAGCGGTCTCACAGATACGCAGTATTTT. Protein product: CASRLWGTSGLTDTQYF.